One and the same sample provided the 9 T cell receptor beta chains below, sequenced in a study of vaccination and CD4 T cells after COVID-19. Antigen specificity for these receptors is unknown. Sequencing of DNA taken from cultured CD4+ T cells relied on the Oncomine TCR Beta short-read assay. One entry per CDR3 protein, called by TCRdb with MiXCR from the PCR reads. Here the sample spans 9,000 to 13,000 distinct CDR3 sequences, 58% being singletons. Treatment here: approximately 11-day PBMC culture with coronavirus spike peptide pools or control peptides (ViraFEST assay). Sequencing used CD4+ T cells from blood, cultured in vitro. The receptor source for this set is a human donor who had recovered from COVID-19.

This clonotype was seen a few times. This chain links TRBV28 with TRBJ1-4; D remains unclear. Germline CDR1 and CDR2: MDHEN and SYDVKM. This CDR3 is 12 amino acids long. The V and J ends lost 4 bases and 8 bases respectively, with 8 bases between them. The CDR3 reads CASSSGMEKLFF. CDR3 nucleotide sequence: TGTGCCAGCAGTTCAGGAATGGAAAAACTGTTTTTT.

This chain links TRBV5-1 with TRBJ1-1; D not certain. V lost 4 bases to trimming and J lost 5 bases, with 12 bases between them. Germline V lookup: CDR1 SGHRS, CDR2 YFSETQ. The CDR3 runs to 13 residues. As DNA, the CDR3 is TGCGCCAGCAGCGGACTTACGGGGACTGAAGCTTTCTTT. Its translation: CASSGLTGTEAFF. The full variable domain, rest sourced from reference TRBV5-1 and TRBJ1-1, is KAGVTQTPRYLIKTRGQQVTLSCSPISGHRSVSWYQQTPGQGLQFLFEYFSETQRNKGNFPGRFSGRQFSNSRSEMNVSTLELGDSALYLCASSGLTGTEAFFGQGTRLTVV.

Comments on this clonotype: The junction departs from the called germline gene at one end, perhaps through a read error. The CDR3 protein is CASSEEGAGVANTEAFF. DNA of the CDR3: TGTGCCAGCAGTGAAGAGGGAGCGGGGGTCGCGAACACTGAAGCTTTTTTT. This chain joins TRBV6-1 and TRBJ1-1; TRBD1 is a possible D gene (5 bases). Germline CDR1 and CDR2: MNHNS and SASEGT. This CDR3 region has 17 residues.

The V gene is TRBV12-3 or TRBV12-4, the J gene TRBJ1-1; D is possibly TRBD1 (6 bases). The CDR3 sequence is 13 residues long. V was cut by 10 bases and J by 0 bases, with 12 bases left in between. CDR3: CATQGQLNTEAFF. As DNA, the CDR3 is TGTGCCACCCAGGGGCAGTTGAACACTGAAGCTTTCTTT.

This chain uses TRBV19 with TRBJ1-3; unclear D gene. Germline-derived CDR1 and CDR2 are LNHDA and SQIVND (reference sequence). Trimming shortened V by 8 bases and J by 0 bases, and 17 bases separated the two germline ends. The CDR3 runs to 16 residues. The CDR3 sequence: CASRVSSVYSGNTIYF. DNA of the CDR3: TGTGCCAGTCGCGTCTCATCGGTCTACTCTGGAAACACCATATATTTT.

The chain recombines TRBV7-2 with TRBJ2-5; D is possibly TRBD2 (6 bases). CDR1 is SGHTA and CDR2 is FQGNSA in the germline V gene. The V end lost 3 bases, the J end lost 4 bases, and 15 bases lay between the germline ends. There are 15 residues in the CDR3. The CDR3 DNA reads TGTGCCAGCAGCTTGGCCGGAGGGAGCGGAGAGACCCAGTACTTC. It codes for CASSLAGGSGETQYF.

This clonotype was counted a few times. The chain has TRBV7-2 and TRBJ2-1, with 14 bases identical to TRBD2. The CDR3 has 18 amino acids. J was trimmed by 6 bases and V by 5 bases; bases with no gene match: 12. Germline-derived CDR1 and CDR2 are SGHTA and FQGNSA. The CDR3, as DNA: TGTGCCAGCAGCCAGGGACTAGCGGGGGCCCCGCCTCTCAATGAGCAGTTCTTC. Translating gives CASSQGLAGAPPLNEQFF.

This clonotype was seen a handful of times. The chain carries TRBV6-1 and TRBJ1-1, with 7 bases identical to TRBD1. V was pared by 6 bases and J by 8 bases, with 6 bases of the junction left unmatched. This CDR3 has 12 amino acids. CDR1 is MNHNS, CDR2 SASEGT, per germline. DNA of the CDR3: TGTGCCAGCAGCTCTACAGGGGCGGAAGCTTTCTTT. Its protein product is CASSSTGAEAFF.

In this sample, this clonotype turned up a few times. The V and J genes are TRBV7-2 and TRBJ2-3; D ambiguous. Germline assignment: CDR1 SGHTA and CDR2 FQGNSA. This CDR3 spans 12 amino acids. Trimming removed 0 bases at V and 14 bases at J, with 12 bases between. The CDR3 DNA follows: TGTGCCAGCAGCTTAGCGTCTAGGGTCTTGTATTTT. The encoded protein is CASSLASRVLYF.